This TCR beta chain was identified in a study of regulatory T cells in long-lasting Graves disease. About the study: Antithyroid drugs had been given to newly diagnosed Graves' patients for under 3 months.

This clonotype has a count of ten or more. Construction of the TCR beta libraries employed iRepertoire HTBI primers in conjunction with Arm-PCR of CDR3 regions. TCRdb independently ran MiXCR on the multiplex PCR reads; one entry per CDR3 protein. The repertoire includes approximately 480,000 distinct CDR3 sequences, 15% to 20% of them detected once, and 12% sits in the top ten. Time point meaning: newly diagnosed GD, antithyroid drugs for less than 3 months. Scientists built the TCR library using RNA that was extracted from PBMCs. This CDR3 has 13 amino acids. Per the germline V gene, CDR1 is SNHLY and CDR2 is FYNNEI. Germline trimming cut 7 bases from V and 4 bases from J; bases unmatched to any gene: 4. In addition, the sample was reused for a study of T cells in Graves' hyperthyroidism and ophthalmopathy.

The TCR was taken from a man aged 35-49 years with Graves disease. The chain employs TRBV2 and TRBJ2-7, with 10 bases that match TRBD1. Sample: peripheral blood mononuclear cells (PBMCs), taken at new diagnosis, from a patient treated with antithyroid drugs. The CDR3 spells CASMRDRGYEQYF. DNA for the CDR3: TGTGCCAGCATGAGGGACAGGGGTTACGAGCAGTACTTC.